Sequencing of this TCR beta chain was carried out in a study of response to subunit inactivated influenza vaccine. Via MiXCR, TCRdb re-called the RT-PCR reads, giving one row per CDR3 protein. Found here are around 180,000 distinct CDR3 sequences, around 9% of them singletons; the top ten hold 9.5% to 13%. Points from the study as a whole: Researchers suggested that each seasonal influenza vaccination recruits few new T cells.

The germline CDR1 and CDR2 sequences are SGHRS and YFSETQ. Deletions cut 0 bases from V and 9 bases from J, with 16 bases between. The CDR3 has 16 amino acids. In this sample, this clonotype turned up a few times. What it recognizes is unknown. The V gene is TRBV5-1, the J gene TRBJ1-6; maybe TRBD1 (6 bases). The sequencing used non-naive T cells sorted from PBMCs, collected on the day of vaccination. This receptor was taken from a middle-aged man who received an inactivated influenza vaccine. Written as DNA, the CDR3 is TGCGCCAGCAGCTTGGACCCGGGCGCCAGGGGTTCACCCCTCCACTTT. It codes for CASSLDPGARGSPLHF.